The present TCR beta chain was sequenced within a study of PD-L1 blockade in urothelial cancer. Study-level points and caveats: Below-median blood TCR clonality before treatment forecast better survival.

With regard to this clone: The antigen remains unidentified.

The study enrolled patients with locally advanced or metastatic urothelial carcinoma. Between 1 and 8 samples, pretreatment and on-treatment, were given by each patient. Germline V gene lookup returns CDR1 LNHDA and CDR2 SQIVND (reference sequence). The CDR3 runs to 14 residues. V was clipped by 9 bases and J by 7 bases; unmatched bases: 9. Every PCR was spiked with synthetic TCR analog templates. The repertoire was sequenced with immunoSEQ multiplex PCR; TCRdb's copy has only in-frame clones and lacks some. The repertoire holds about 38,000 clones, with about 93% as singletons. This clonotype was sampled from a man in his sixties or seventies with urothelial cancer. This material consisted of PBMCs, taken around atezolizumab (anti-PD-L1) treatment. The chain joins TRBV19 to TRBJ2-2, with 9 bases aligning to TRBD2. As DNA, the CDR3 is TGTGCCAGCCGCGGGGGGGCAAGGGACGGGGAGCTGTTTTTT. The encoded protein is CASRGGARDGELFF.